Listed here are 31 T cell receptor beta chains from one sample, sequenced in a study of blood T cell repertoires in COVID-19. Libraries were prepared by immunoSEQ multiplex PCR; TCRdb keeps only in-frame clonotypes and omits some of them. This table holds around 130,000 clones, around 83% found once. The sample taken for sequencing was PBMCs or T cells enriched from blood (not recorded which). These receptors were taken from a young man who had recovered from COVID-19.

There are a few counts of this clone. The genes are TRBV4-1 and TRBJ1-4; D gene unclear. This CDR3 spans 19 amino acids. Germline CDR1 is MGHRA and CDR2 is YSYEKL. With 0 bases removed from V and 0 bases from J, the gap between germline ends came to 17 bases. CDR3 loop: CASSQDSERTSATNEKLFF. The CDR3 coding sequence is TGCGCCAGCAGCCAAGATTCGGAGCGGACCTCTGCAACTAATGAAAAACTGTTTTTT.

The chain combines TRBV18 with TRBJ2-1; possible D gene TRBD1, 6 bases. Trimming took 2 bases from V and 10 from J, leaving 15 bases between them. The CDR3 is made up of 14 amino acids. Germline values: CDR1 KGHSH, CDR2 LQKENI. CDR3 coding DNA: TGTGCCAGCTCACCATATGGCAGGGGCGGAGAGCAGTTCTTC. This codes for CASSPYGRGGEQFF. The whole variable domain, remainder taken from reference TRBV18 and TRBJ2-1, is NAGVMQNPRHLVRRRGQEARLRCSPMKGHSHVYWYRQLPEEGLKFMVYLQKENIIDESGMPKERFSAEFPKEGPSILRIQQVVRGDSAAYFCASSPYGRGGEQFFGPGTRLTVL.

This chain uses TRBV6-6 with TRBJ2-7; D is unclear. V was clipped by 2 bases and J by 6 bases, with 8 bases between them. The CDR3 is 12 residues long. Germline lookup yields CDR1 MNHNY and CDR2 SVGAGI (reference sequence). The CDR3 spells CASSYDNSEQYF. The CDR3 nucleotides read TGTGCCAGCAGTTACGACAACTCCGAGCAGTACTTC.

This chain connects TRBV5-1 to TRBJ1-1, with a possible D match to TRBD1 (5 bases). The germline V gene has CDR1 SGHRS and CDR2 YFSETQ. The CDR3 sequence is 13 residues long. Trimming pared 3 bases from V and 0 bases from J, leaving 6 bases between. The CDR3 protein is CASSWGVNTEAFF. The CDR3 nucleotides read TGCGCCAGCAGCTGGGGGGTGAACACTGAAGCTTTCTTT.

This chain uses TRBV7-3 with TRBJ2-3, with 9 bases that match TRBD2. This CDR3 has 13 residues. Trimming removed 3 bases from V and 9 bases from J; junction bases left unmatched: 4. Looked up from germline, CDR1 is SGHTA and CDR2 is FQGTGA. The CDR3 region has the DNA TGTGCCAGCAGCTTTAGCGGGAGTGAAACGCAGTATTTT. Protein sequence: CASSFSGSETQYF.

The chain carries TRBV18 and TRBJ2-5; no definite D call. The CDR3 runs 12 residues. CDR1 is KGHSH and CDR2 is LQKENI in the germline V gene. Trimming took off 2 bases at V and 5 bases at J, with 6 bases between the two ends. The CDR3 region is CASSPARETQYF. CDR3 nucleotide sequence: TGTGCCAGCTCACCAGCCCGGGAGACCCAGTACTTC. Complete variable domain (other parts from reference TRBV18 and TRBJ2-5): NAGVMQNPRHLVRRRGQEARLRCSPMKGHSHVYWYRQLPEEGLKFMVYLQKENIIDESGMPKERFSAEFPKEGPSILRIQQVVRGDSAAYFCASSPARETQYFGPGTRLLVL.

The gene calls are TRBV2 and TRBJ1-4; 7 positions match TRBD1. There are 14 residues in the CDR3. Unmatched junction bases numbered 8, after V lost 5 bases and J lost 8 bases. Germline-derived CDR1 and CDR2 are SNHLY and FYNNEI. The DNA of the CDR3 is TGTGCCAGCAGTCAAGGACAGGCCCGGGAAAAACTGTTTTTT. The encoded protein is CASSQGQAREKLFF.

This clone was seen only once. The chain joins TRBV4-1 to TRBJ2-7, with no clear D. V was shortened by 2 bases and J by 5 bases, with 16 bases between the two germline ends. This CDR3 region has 15 residues. Germline V gene lookup returns CDR1 MGHRA and CDR2 YSYEKL. The DNA of the CDR3 is TGCGCCAGCAGCCAACTGGGCCTTCCGCCCCACGAGCAGTACTTC. Its protein product is CASSQLGLPPHEQYF.

This chain joins TRBV6-5 and TRBJ1-3, with 7 nucleotides matching TRBD1. The CDR3 has 15 residues. J was trimmed by 3 bases and V by 6 bases; bases with no gene match: 8. Germline V gives CDR1 MNHEY, CDR2 SVGAGI. The CDR3 sequence is CASRPTGKGGNTIYF. The CDR3 nucleotides read TGTGCCAGCAGACCGACAGGGAAGGGTGGAAACACCATATATTTT.

The chain combines TRBV10-2 with TRBJ1-2; D might be TRBD1 (5 bases). CDR1 is WSHSY, CDR2 SAAADI, per germline. V was shortened by 2 bases and J by 4 bases, with 14 bases between the two germline ends. The CDR3 extends over 15 amino acids. DNA of the CDR3: TGCGCCAGCAGTGAGACAGGCGGATCCGTCTATGGCTACACCTTC. Its protein product is CASSETGGSVYGYTF.

The genes are TRBV7-7 and TRBJ2-1; 14 positions agree with TRBD2. After removal of 5 bases from V and 8 bases from J, the junction contained 14 bases not matched to a gene. The CDR3 consists of 18 residues. Germline V CDR1 and CDR2: SSHAT, FNYEAQ (reference sequence). CDR3 DNA: TGTGCCAGCAGCCCCCGGGTGGGACTAGCGGGAGCGGTTGATGAGCAGTTCTTC. Its translation is CASSPRVGLAGAVDEQFF.

V is TRBV19 and J is TRBJ2-5; 7 bases map to TRBD2. The CDR3 sequence is 15 residues long. Germline-derived CDR1 and CDR2 are LNHDA and SQIVND (reference sequence). V was clipped by 3 bases and J by 2 bases; unmatched bases: 6. CDR3 bases: TGTGCCAGTAGTATTGGGGGGGGGATACAAGAGACCCAGTACTTC. This sequence encodes CASSIGGGIQETQYF.

Within the sample, this clone is medium-sized (0.01 to 0.1%). CDR3 loop: CASSEDSRDLYEQYF. DNA for the CDR3: TGTGCCAGCAGCGAGGACAGCCGGGACCTGTACGAGCAGTACTTC. The chain uses TRBV5-4 and TRBJ2-7; D may be TRBD1 (6 bases). Germline V CDR1 and CDR2: SGHNT, YYREEE (reference sequence). This CDR3 is 15 amino acids long. V gave up 4 bases and J gave up 4 bases, with 18 bases separating them.

This rearrangement joins TRBV28 to TRBJ1-5, with D possibly being TRBD1 (6 bases). Germline CDR1 reads MDHEN; CDR2 reads SYDVKM. V was pared by 4 bases and J by 2 bases, with 12 bases between. The CDR3 spans 15 residues. The CDR3 region has the DNA TGTGCCAGCAGTTCCCTGGCAGGGGGCAATCAGCCCCAGCATTTT. It translates to CASSSLAGGNQPQHF.

The count of this clone is one. This rearrangement joins TRBV4-1 to TRBJ1-4; possible D gene TRBD1, 5 bases. V was cut by 4 bases and J by 8 bases, with 14 bases left in between. This CDR3 contains 14 residues. Germline V lookup: CDR1 MGHRA, CDR2 YSYEKL. CDR3 nucleotide sequence: TGCGCCAGCAGCCTCGGGGGGAACCAAGAAAAACTGTTTTTT. Protein product: CASSLGGNQEKLFF.

The chain couples TRBV9 to TRBJ2-5; the D gene is possibly TRBD2 (5 bases). The length of the CDR3 is 15 residues. Trimming shortened V by 0 bases and J by 4 bases, and 13 bases separated the two germline ends. CDR1 is SGDLS, CDR2 YYNGEE, per germline. The chain's CDR3 is CASSVAPGIPETQYF. The CDR3, as DNA: TGTGCCAGCAGCGTAGCTCCCGGGATTCCAGAGACCCAGTACTTC.

This chain connects TRBV7-8 to TRBJ1-1; possible D gene TRBD1, 5 bases. Trimming cost V 5 bases and J 4 bases, with 14 bases left between them. This CDR3 is built from 14 residues. The germline gives CDR1 SGHVS, CDR2 FQNEAQ. The CDR3 sequence is CASSPREESTEAFF. The CDR3 DNA reads TGTGCCAGCAGCCCCAGGGAGGAGAGCACTGAAGCTTTCTTT.

The chain joins TRBV7-6 to TRBJ1-1; D is possibly TRBD1 (6 bases). The V end lost 6 bases, the J end lost 1 base, and 9 bases lay between the germline ends. Germline CDR1 is SGHVS and CDR2 is FNYEAQ. The CDR3 runs to 13 residues. CDR3 nucleotide sequence: TGTGCCAGCAGTCGACAGGAGAACACTGAAGCTTTCTTT. Its protein product is CASSRQENTEAFF.

The chain is built from TRBV19 and TRBJ2-7; D possibly corresponds to TRBD1 (6 bases). CDR1 is LNHDA, CDR2 SQIVND, per germline (reference sequence). The V end lost 5 bases, the J end lost 7 bases, and 18 bases lay between the germline ends. This CDR3 has 14 amino acids. CDR3 residues: CASSAGQKPVEQYF. The CDR3 region has the DNA TGTGCCAGTAGTGCAGGACAGAAACCAGTGGAGCAGTACTTC.

This clone was seen a handful of times. V usage is TRBV27 and J usage is TRBJ2-1; a possible D gene is TRBD2 (6 bases). Per germline, CDR1 MNHEY and CDR2 SMNVEV (reference sequence). The CDR3 totals 15 residues. Trimming removed 4 bases from V and 7 bases from J, with 17 bases in between. CDR3 DNA: TGTGCCAGCAGTTGGGGGACTTCCCCCTCTAATGAGCAGTTCTTC. Its protein is CASSWGTSPSNEQFF.

In its sample, this clone was seen a few times. The rearrangement joins TRBV11-2 to TRBJ1-5; TRBD1 is a possible D gene (6 bases). Germline assignment: CDR1 SGHAT and CDR2 FQNNGV. V lost 0 bases and J 6 bases, leaving 12 bases between the germline ends. This CDR3 contains 15 residues. The CDR3 nucleotides read TGTGCCAGCAGCTTAGATCCGACAGGCGGTCAGCCCCAGCATTTT. Translation: CASSLDPTGGQPQHF.

As to this clone: This same CDR3 is encoded by further DNA sequences in the sample. The rearrangement links TRBV2 to TRBJ2-1; 9 bases line up with TRBD2. The CDR3 spans 13 residues. V lost 4 bases, J lost 9 bases, and 4 bases stayed unmatched. Germline CDR1 reads SNHLY; CDR2 reads FYNNEI. The DNA of the CDR3 is TGTGCCAGCAGTGGGCCAGCGGGAGGTGAGCAGTTCTTC. Encoded protein: CASSGPAGGEQFF.

The rearrangement uses TRBV19 and TRBJ2-5; D gene ambiguous. Trimming removed 5 bases at V and 0 bases at J, with 19 bases between. This CDR3 contains 17 residues. Germline-derived CDR1 and CDR2 are LNHDA and SQIVND (reference sequence). The CDR3 sequence is CASSGSAASPYQETQYF. The DNA of the CDR3 is TGTGCCAGTAGTGGGTCGGCGGCGAGCCCGTACCAAGAGACCCAGTACTTC.

The J gene is TRBJ2-5, the V gene TRBV3-1 (or the pseudogene TRBV3-2); tentatively, D is TRBD2 (6 bases). This CDR3 has 13 residues. Trimming shortened V by 2 bases and J by 3 bases, and 7 bases separated the two germline ends. Germline values: CDR1 LGHDT, CDR2 YNNKEL (reference sequence). The CDR3 reads CASSQWREETQYF. In DNA form, the CDR3 reads TGTGCCAGCAGCCAATGGAGGGAAGAGACCCAGTACTTC.

The CDR3 DNA follows: TGTGCCAGCAGCCCCGACAGGGTGAACACTGAAGCTTTCTTT. Protein product: CASSPDRVNTEAFF. V and J are TRBV7-9 and TRBJ1-1, with 7 bases identical to TRBD1. Germline lookup yields CDR1 SEHNR and CDR2 FQNEAQ (reference sequence). With V trimmed by 5 bases and J by 0 bases, 3 bases remained unmatched. CDR3 length equals 14 residues.

The rearrangement joins TRBV7-2 to TRBJ2-3; TRBD2 agrees at 11 bases. This CDR3 contains 18 residues. The germline V gene has CDR1 SGHTA and CDR2 FQGNSA. Trimming removed 5 bases from V and 2 bases from J; junction bases left unmatched: 12. Here the CDR3 DNA reads TGTGCCAGCAGCCGTAGCTGGACTAGCGGGTCCTACACAGATACGCAGTATTTT. This encodes CASSRSWTSGSYTDTQYF.

This chain links TRBV6-5 with TRBJ1-3; D gene uncertain. Germline assignment: CDR1 MNHEY and CDR2 SVGAGI. The CDR3 has 15 residues. Trimming cost V 0 bases and J 4 bases, with 10 bases left between them. The CDR3 coding sequence is TGTGCCAGCAGTTACTCGGGCGGAGGCGGAAACACCATATATTTT. Residues: CASSYSGGGGNTIYF.

The rearrangement uses TRBV12-3 or TRBV12-4 and TRBJ1-1; maybe TRBD1 (5 bases). The CDR3 runs 13 residues. Between the trimmed V and J ends, which lost 3 bases and 5 bases, there was a span of 10 bases. The CDR3 bases are TGTGCCAGCAGTTTGGGGGGAAGTACTGAAGCTTTCTTT. Translating it yields CASSLGGSTEAFF.

The rearrangement uses TRBV7-3 and TRBJ1-1; maybe TRBD1 (5 bases). This CDR3 region has 15 residues. Per germline, CDR1 SGHTA and CDR2 FQGTGA. V was trimmed by 2 bases and J by 3 bases, leaving 13 bases between them. The CDR3 loop reads CASSLDPSGDTEAFF. The CDR3 DNA sequence: TGTGCCAGCAGCTTAGACCCGTCGGGGGACACTGAAGCTTTCTTT. Filled out from reference TRBV7-3 and TRBJ1-1, the complete variable domain reads GAGVSQTPSNKVTEKGKYVELRCDPISGHTALYWYRQSLGQGPEFLIYFQGTGAADDSGLPNDRFFAVRPEGSVSTLKIQRTERGDSAVYLCASSLDPSGDTEAFFGQGTRLTVV.

This clone has more than one count but fewer than ten. The V and J genes are TRBV11-2 and TRBJ2-3; D gene uncertain. Germline V gene data show CDR1 as SGHAT and CDR2 as FQNNGV. V lost 0 bases, J lost 5 bases, and 6 bases lay in between. This CDR3 is built from 13 residues. The CDR3 loop is CASSLDLVDTQYF. DNA of the CDR3: TGTGCCAGCAGCTTAGATCTTGTAGATACGCAGTATTTT.

The chain uses TRBV19 and TRBJ1-6, with 8 bases matching TRBD1. This CDR3 is built from 16 residues. The trim removed 6 bases at V and 12 bases at J, leaving 16 bases unmatched. Germline-derived CDR1 and CDR2 are LNHDA and SQIVND (reference sequence). Here the CDR3 reads CASSTMTGAPSRPLHF. Written as DNA, the CDR3 is TGTGCCAGTAGCACTATGACAGGGGCCCCTTCTAGACCCCTCCACTTT.